This T cell receptor (beta chain) was observed in a study of blood T cells in healthy people across ages. Findings and limits, study-wide: Strong correlation was found linking TCR beta diversity to naive T cell percentage. TCR beta diversity, measured per million T cells, fell in a roughly linear way with age. Leaving the PBMCs unsorted stopped any conclusive comparison of naive versus antigen-experienced cells.

Concerning this clonotype itself: Its specificity is unknown.

The use of a sample-barcoded 5' primer and a J-beta primer mix characterized a second PCR of roughly 6 to 11 cycles. TCRdb analysed the 5' RACE reads with MiXCR anew, one entry per CDR3 protein. The sample lists about 1.8 million distinct CDR3 sequences; 40% to 55% were seen once. Germline V gives CDR1 MNHNY, CDR2 SVGAGI (reference sequence). The CDR3 contains 15 residues. V shed 6 bases and J shed 2 bases, with 15 bases lying between them. This chain joins TRBV6-6 and TRBJ2-3; D is uncertain. This TCR came from a woman between 40 and 50 years old in good health. Material: blood. The CDR3, as DNA: TGTGCCAGCAGGAACCCCGGACGGAACACAGATACGCAGTATTTT. This sequence encodes CASRNPGRNTDTQYF.